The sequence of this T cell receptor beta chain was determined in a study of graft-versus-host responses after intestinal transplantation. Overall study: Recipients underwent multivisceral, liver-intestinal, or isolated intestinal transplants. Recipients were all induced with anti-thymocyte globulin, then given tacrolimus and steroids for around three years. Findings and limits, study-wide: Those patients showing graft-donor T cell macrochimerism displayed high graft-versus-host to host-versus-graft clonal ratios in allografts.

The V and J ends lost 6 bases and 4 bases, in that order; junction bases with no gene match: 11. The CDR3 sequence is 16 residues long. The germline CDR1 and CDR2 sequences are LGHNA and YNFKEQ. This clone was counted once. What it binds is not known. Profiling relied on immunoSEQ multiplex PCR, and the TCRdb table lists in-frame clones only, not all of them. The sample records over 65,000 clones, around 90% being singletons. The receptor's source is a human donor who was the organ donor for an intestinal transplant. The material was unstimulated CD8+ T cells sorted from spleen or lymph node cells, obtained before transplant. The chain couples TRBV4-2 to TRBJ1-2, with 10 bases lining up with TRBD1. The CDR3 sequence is CASRHLDRGLGYGYTF. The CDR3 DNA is TGTGCCAGCAGACATTTAGACAGGGGGCTTGGCTATGGCTACACCTTC.